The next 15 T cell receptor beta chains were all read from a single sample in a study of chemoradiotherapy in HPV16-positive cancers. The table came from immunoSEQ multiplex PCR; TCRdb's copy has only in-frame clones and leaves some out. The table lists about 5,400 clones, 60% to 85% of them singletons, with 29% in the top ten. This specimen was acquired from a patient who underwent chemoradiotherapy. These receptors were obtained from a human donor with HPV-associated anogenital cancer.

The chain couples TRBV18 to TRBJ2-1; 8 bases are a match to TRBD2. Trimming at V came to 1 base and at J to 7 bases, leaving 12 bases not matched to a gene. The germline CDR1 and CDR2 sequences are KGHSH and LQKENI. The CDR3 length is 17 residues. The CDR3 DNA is TGTGCCAGCTCACCACGCGGAGCGGGAGAGTCTGGAAATGAGCAGTTCTTC. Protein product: CASSPRGAGESGNEQFF.

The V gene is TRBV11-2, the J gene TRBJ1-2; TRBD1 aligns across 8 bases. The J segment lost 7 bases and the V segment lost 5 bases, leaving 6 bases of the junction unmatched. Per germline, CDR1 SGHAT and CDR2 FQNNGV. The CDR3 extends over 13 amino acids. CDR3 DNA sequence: TGTGCCAGCAGCAGAGGACAGGGAGGTGGCTACACCTTC. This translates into CASSRGQGGGYTF.

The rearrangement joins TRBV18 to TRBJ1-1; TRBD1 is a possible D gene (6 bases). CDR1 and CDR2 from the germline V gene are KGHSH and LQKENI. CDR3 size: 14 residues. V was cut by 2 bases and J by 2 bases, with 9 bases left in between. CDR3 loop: CASSPLDSNTEAFF. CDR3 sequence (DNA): TGTGCCAGCTCACCATTGGACAGCAACACTGAAGCTTTCTTT.

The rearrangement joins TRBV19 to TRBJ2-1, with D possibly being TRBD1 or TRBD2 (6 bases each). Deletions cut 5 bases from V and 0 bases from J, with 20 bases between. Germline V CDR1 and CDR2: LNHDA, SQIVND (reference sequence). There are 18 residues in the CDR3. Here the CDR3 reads CASSPAGLGTHSYNEQFF. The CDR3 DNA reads TGTGCCAGTAGTCCGGCGGGGCTAGGGACACACTCCTACAATGAGCAGTTCTTC.

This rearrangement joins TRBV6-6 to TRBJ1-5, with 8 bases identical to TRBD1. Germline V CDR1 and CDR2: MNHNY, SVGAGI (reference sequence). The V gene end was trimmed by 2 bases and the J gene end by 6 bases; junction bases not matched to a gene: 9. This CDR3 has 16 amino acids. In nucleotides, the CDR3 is TGTGCCAGCAGTTACCCCTCAGGGGGCCGCGGTCAGCCCCAGCATTTT. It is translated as CASSYPSGGRGQPQHF.

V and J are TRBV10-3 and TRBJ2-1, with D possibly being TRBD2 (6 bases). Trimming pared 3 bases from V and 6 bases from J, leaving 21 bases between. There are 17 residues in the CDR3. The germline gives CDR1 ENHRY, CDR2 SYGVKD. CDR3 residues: CAISDGGVAMRANEQFF. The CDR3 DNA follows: TGTGCCATCAGTGACGGAGGGGTCGCGATGCGGGCCAATGAGCAGTTCTTC.

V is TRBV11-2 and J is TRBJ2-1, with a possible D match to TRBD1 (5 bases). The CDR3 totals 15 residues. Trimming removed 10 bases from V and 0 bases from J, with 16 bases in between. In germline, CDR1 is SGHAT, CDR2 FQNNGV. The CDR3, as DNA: TGTGCCACGAAAGGGGTGGTTAGCTCCTACAATGAGCAGTTCTTC. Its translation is CATKGVVSSYNEQFF.

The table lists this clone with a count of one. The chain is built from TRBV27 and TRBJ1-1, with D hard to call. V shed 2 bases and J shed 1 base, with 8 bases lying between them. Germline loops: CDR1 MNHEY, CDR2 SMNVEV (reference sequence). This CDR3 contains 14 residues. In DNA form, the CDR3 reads TGTGCCAGCAGTTTACGAGGAAAGAACACTGAAGCTTTCTTT. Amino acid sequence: CASSLRGKNTEAFF.

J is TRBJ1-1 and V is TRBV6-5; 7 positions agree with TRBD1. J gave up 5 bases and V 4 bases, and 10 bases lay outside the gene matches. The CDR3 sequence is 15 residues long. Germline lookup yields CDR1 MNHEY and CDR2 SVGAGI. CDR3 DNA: TGTGCCAGCAGTTCGGGGAAAGGGGGCGGGACTGAAGCTTTCTTT. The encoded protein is CASSSGKGGGTEAFF.

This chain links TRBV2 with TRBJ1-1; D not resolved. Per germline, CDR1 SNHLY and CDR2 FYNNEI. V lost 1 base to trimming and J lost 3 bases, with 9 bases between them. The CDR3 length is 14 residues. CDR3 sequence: CASSEGQTYTEAFF. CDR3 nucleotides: TGTGCCAGCAGTGAAGGGCAAACGTACACTGAAGCTTTCTTT.

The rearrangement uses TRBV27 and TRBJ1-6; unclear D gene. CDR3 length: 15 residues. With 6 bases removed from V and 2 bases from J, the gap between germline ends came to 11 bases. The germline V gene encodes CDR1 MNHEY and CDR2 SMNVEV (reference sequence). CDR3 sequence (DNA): TGTGCCAGCAGGTCGGGGAGTCCCTATAATTCACCCCTCCACTTT. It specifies CASRSGSPYNSPLHF.

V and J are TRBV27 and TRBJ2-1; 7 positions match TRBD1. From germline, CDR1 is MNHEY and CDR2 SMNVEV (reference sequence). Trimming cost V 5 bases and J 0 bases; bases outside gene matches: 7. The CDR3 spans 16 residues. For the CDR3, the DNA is TGTGCCAGCAGTCGGGACAGACCTAACTCCTACAATGAGCAGTTCTTC. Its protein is CASSRDRPNSYNEQFF.

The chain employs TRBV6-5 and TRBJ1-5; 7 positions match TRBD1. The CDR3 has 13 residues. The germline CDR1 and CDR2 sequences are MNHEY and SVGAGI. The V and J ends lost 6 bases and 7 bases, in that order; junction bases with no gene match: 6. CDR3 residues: CASSGTEQQPQHF. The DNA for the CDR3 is TGTGCCAGCAGCGGGACAGAACAACAGCCCCAGCATTTT.

The CDR3 loop reads CATSRDRGSYGYTF. As DNA, the CDR3 is TGTGCCACCAGCAGAGATAGGGGGTCCTATGGCTACACCTTC. V usage is TRBV15 and J usage is TRBJ1-2, with a weak D call TRBD1 (6 bases). Trimming removed 0 bases at V and 4 bases at J, with 9 bases between. The CDR3 contains 14 residues. Germline CDR1 LNHNV, CDR2 YYDKDF (reference sequence).

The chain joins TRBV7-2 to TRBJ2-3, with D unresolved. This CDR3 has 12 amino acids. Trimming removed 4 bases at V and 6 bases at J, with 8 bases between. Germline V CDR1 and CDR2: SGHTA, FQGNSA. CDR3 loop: CASSSWMDTQYF. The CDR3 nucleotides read TGTGCCAGCAGCTCTTGGATGGATACGCAGTATTTT. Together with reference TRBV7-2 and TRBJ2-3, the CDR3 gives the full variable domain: GAGVSQSPSNKVTEKGKDVELRCDPISGHTALYWYRQSLGQGLEFLIYFQGNSAPDKSGLPSDRFSAERTGGSVSTLTIQRTQQEDSAVYLCASSSWMDTQYFGPGTRLTVL.